The rows below give T cell receptor beta chains drawn from one sample of a study of OX40 agonist ivuxolimab in advanced cancers. Generated by immunoSEQ multiplex PCR, the TCRdb table keeps only in-frame clones and is missing some. The data show around 72,000 clones, more than 80% seen once. The specimen was CD4+ or CD8+ T cells sorted from blood, collected in a trial of the OX40 agonist ivuxolimab. The receptors were sampled from an adult with an advanced solid tumor such as melanoma, head and neck, liver or kidney cancer. Both conserved end residues are part of each CDR3. D genes are given only for firm matches. Clone sizes are given selectively: once, few, many, or a class where the clone is expanded.

few	TRBV4-1	TRBJ2-3	TRBD2	CASSQPTSGSVTQYF	TGCGCCAGCAGTCAACCGACTAGCGGGAGTGTTACGCAGTATTTT
-	TRBV4-1	TRBJ2-2	-	CASSQDIPPNTGELFF	TGCGCCAGCAGCCAAGATATCCCGCCGAACACCGGGGAGCTGTTTTTT
-	TRBV7-6	TRBJ2-2	-	CASSLEGSSLNTGELFF	TGTGCCAGCAGCTTAGAGGGGAGTAGCCTAAACACCGGGGAGCTGTTTTTT
-	TRBV5-1	TRBJ2-5	TRBD1	CASSLGRGQETQYF	TGCGCCAGCAGCTTGGGCAGGGGGCAGGAGACCCAGTACTTC
-	TRBV7-9	TRBJ2-7	TRBD1	CASSLEQGNYEQYF	TGTGCCAGCAGCTTAGAACAGGGGAACTACGAGCAGTACTTC
-	TRBV28	TRBJ1-5	-	CASSERRRPQHF	TGTGCCAGCAGTGAAAGGAGGAGGCCCCAGCATTTT
-	TRBV7-6	TRBJ2-5	TRBD1	CASTPQGGLRETQYF	TGTGCCAGCACCCCTCAAGGGGGCCTCCGAGAGACCCAGTACTTC
-	TRBV6-1	TRBJ2-7	TRBD2	CASSETLAGVWYEQYF	TGTGCCAGCAGTGAAACACTAGCGGGAGTTTGGTACGAGCAGTACTTC
-	TRBV6-1	TRBJ1-5	-	CASSLPENQPQHF	TGTGCCAGCAGTTTACCAGAGAATCAGCCCCAGCATTTT
-	TRBV4-1	TRBJ2-1	TRBD2	CASSQDPASGYNEQFF	TGCGCCAGCAGCCAAGATCCGGCTAGCGGGTACAATGAGCAGTTCTTC
-	TRBV7-9	TRBJ2-7	-	CASSFAGNEQYF	TGTGCCAGCAGCTTCGCAGGGAACGAGCAGTACTTC
-	TRBV5-6	TRBJ1-2	TRBD1	CASSLATGATIYGYTF	TGTGCCAGCAGCTTGGCCACAGGGGCGACGATCTATGGCTACACCTTC
-	TRBV27	TRBJ2-2	-	CASSFRYPGELFF	TGTGCCAGCAGTTTTCGGTACCCCGGGGAGCTGTTTTTT
-	TRBV30	TRBJ1-1	TRBD1	CACGGGSTEAFF	TGTGCCTGCGGAGGGGGCAGCACTGAAGCTTTCTTT
once	TRBV6-1	TRBJ2-4	-	CASSHSFLAKNIQYF	TGTGCCAGCAGTCACAGTTTCTTAGCCAAAAACATTCAGTACTTC
-	TRBV11-1	TRBJ2-5	TRBD1	CASSSGQVPETQYF	TGTGCCAGCAGCTCGGGACAGGTCCCAGAGACCCAGTACTTC
-	TRBV6-1	TRBJ2-3	-	CASSPQVLGDTQYF	TGTGCCAGCAGCCCCCAGGTTTTGGGAGATACGCAGTATTTT
-	TRBV10-3	TRBJ1-2	-	CAIMGSVPGYTF	TGTGCCATCATGGGGAGTGTTCCTGGCTACACCTTC
-	TRBV2	TRBJ1-5	-	CASRRTASSNQPQHF	TGTGCCAGCAGGAGGACAGCAAGTAGCAATCAGCCCCAGCATTTT
few	TRBV11-3	TRBJ2-5	-	CASSLEPTGETQYF	TGTGCCAGCAGCTTAGAACCAACCGGGGAGACCCAGTACTTC
-	TRBV6-1	TRBJ1-5	-	CASSPDHNQPQHF	TGTGCCAGCAGTCCTGACCACAATCAGCCCCAGCATTTT
-	TRBV2	TRBJ1-4	-	CASSELSAGANEKLFF	TGTGCCAGCAGTGAATTGTCGGCGGGGGCTAATGAAAAACTGTTTTTT
-	TRBV2	TRBJ1-5	-	CASSNSGSNQPQHF	TGTGCCAGCAGCAATTCTGGGAGCAATCAGCCCCAGCATTTT
-	TRBV2	TRBJ2-4	TRBD2	CASSVGGFIKNIQYF	TGTGCCAGCAGTGTGGGGGGGTTCATCAAAAACATTCAGTACTTC
-	TRBV5-1	TRBJ1-2	TRBD1	CASSSEGQVNYGYTF	TGCGCCAGCAGCTCCGAGGGACAGGTCAACTATGGCTACACCTTC
-	TRBV7-3	TRBJ2-3	TRBD2	CASSLGTSGDTQYF	TGTGCCAGCAGCCTCGGGACTAGCGGAGATACGCAGTATTTT
-	TRBV7-7	TRBJ2-3	TRBD2	CASSLGAGAPDTQYF	TGTGCTAGCAGCTTAGGGGCGGGAGCCCCCGATACGCAGTATTTT
-	TRBV6-6	TRBJ1-3	TRBD1	CASNEQGVGNTIYF	TGTGCCAGCAATGAACAGGGGGTTGGAAACACCATATATTTT
-	TRBV2	TRBJ2-1	TRBD1	CASSATGASYNEQFF	TGTGCCAGCAGTGCTACAGGGGCCTCTTACAATGAGCAGTTCTTC
-	TRBV2	TRBJ2-7	TRBD2	CASTGTSGTYEQYF	TGTGCCAGCACCGGGACTAGCGGGACCTACGAGCAGTACTTC